These 5 T cell receptor beta chains share one sample of origin, sequenced in a study of cytomegalovirus exposure and HLA in healthy donors. The PCR had 60 Vbeta and 13 Jbeta primers. Assay: immunoSEQ multiplex PCR; the TCRdb copy retains only in-frame clones and omits some. Of about 140,000 clones in the sample, 76% are singletons; the top ten hold under 2%. The sample taken for sequencing was PBMCs. These receptors all stem from a female donor in good health and CMV-seropositive.

V gene TRBV9 combines with J gene TRBJ2-5, with 7 bases fitting TRBD1. The CDR3 sequence is 14 residues long. Trimming removed 4 bases from V and 0 bases from J; junction bases left unmatched: 3. Per the germline V gene, CDR1 is SGDLS and CDR2 is YYNGEE. The CDR3 DNA follows: TGTGCCAGCAGCTGGGGACAGAACCAAGAGACCCAGTACTTC. Translated: CASSWGQNQETQYF.

The gene calls are TRBV7-2 and TRBJ2-7; 11 nucleotides agree with TRBD1. Germline V CDR1 and CDR2: SGHTA, FQGNSA. After removal of 1 base from V and 4 bases from J, the junction contained 6 bases not matched to a gene. The CDR3 is 16 residues long. CDR3 in amino acids: CASSLEVGTGGYEQYF. The CDR3 DNA sequence: TGTGCCAGCAGCTTAGAGGTCGGGACAGGGGGTTACGAGCAGTACTTC.

The chain links TRBV29-1 to TRBJ2-7, with TRBD1 matching 7 bases. V was pared by 3 bases and J by 5 bases, with 10 bases of the junction left unmatched. This CDR3 region has 14 residues. Germline CDR1 and CDR2: SQVTM and ANQGSEA. The CDR3 bases are TGCAGCGTTGACGACAGGGTTCAAGGTAACGAGCAGTACTTC. Residues: CSVDDRVQGNEQYF.

This rearrangement joins TRBV6-1 to TRBJ2-3; 16 bases align to TRBD2. J was trimmed by 0 bases and V by 4 bases; bases with no gene match: 7. Germline lookup yields CDR1 MNHNS and CDR2 SASEGT. CDR3 size: 19 residues. The chain's CDR3 is CASSGWGLAGGLSTDTQYF. Here the CDR3 DNA reads TGTGCCAGCAGTGGTTGGGGACTAGCGGGGGGGCTTAGCACAGATACGCAGTATTTT.

The chain employs TRBV28 and TRBJ2-2; 9 positions match TRBD1. The junction had 13 bases not matched to a gene; V was cut back by 9 bases and J by 5 bases. The germline V gene has CDR1 MDHEN and CDR2 SYDVKM. This CDR3 has 16 amino acids. CDR3 nucleotide sequence: TGTGCCAGTAATCGTTCGGGACAGGGCGTAACCGGGGAGCTGTTTTTT. This gives the protein CASNRSGQGVTGELFF.